A single sample is the source of the 10 T cell receptor beta chains below, sequenced in a study of T cell repertoires in cytomegalovirus infection. Which antigens these TCRs recognize remains unknown. TCRdb itself ran the reads through MiXCR, one entry per CDR3 protein. The sample shows hundreds of thousands of distinct CDR3 sequences, almost 30% of them seen only once. The specimen comprised cultured PBMCs, sampled from culture after CMV antigen stimulation. Receptors originate from a human donor in good health (CMV status not recorded). Some clones in this sample may be carry-over from other donors' samples.

The V and J genes are TRBV11-2 and TRBJ1-2, with D unresolved. The CDR3 spans 12 residues. Trimming removed 0 bases from V and 7 bases from J, with 6 bases in between. CDR1 is SGHAT and CDR2 is FQNNGV in the germline V gene. This CDR3 reads CASSLDHTGYTF. CDR3 nucleotides: TGTGCCAGCAGCTTAGATCATACTGGCTACACCTTC.

This chain links TRBV7-9 with TRBJ2-1; 12 bases fit TRBD2. J was trimmed by 7 bases and V by 9 bases; bases with no gene match: 7. Germline CDR1 reads SEHNR; CDR2 reads FQNEAQ (reference sequence). The CDR3 totals 14 residues. The CDR3 reads CARTSGGSGNEQFF. CDR3 DNA sequence: TGTGCCAGGACTAGCGGGGGTTCGGGAAATGAGCAGTTCTTC.

The V call is TRBV15, the J call TRBJ2-2; unclear D gene. The CDR3 covers 13 residues. The V and J ends lost 3 bases and 6 bases respectively, with 8 bases between them. Germline values: CDR1 LNHNV, CDR2 YYDKDF (reference sequence). The CDR3 bases are TGTGCCACCAGCAGGAGGTACCCCGGGGAGCTGTTTTTT. This sequence encodes CATSRRYPGELFF.

This clonotype has more than one count but fewer than ten. V gene TRBV6-2 or TRBV6-3 combines with J gene TRBJ1-1; possibly TRBD1 for D (6 bases). The V and J ends lost 2 bases and 0 bases respectively, with 10 bases between them. There are 15 residues in the CDR3. From germline, CDR1 is MNHEY and CDR2 SVGEGT. The CDR3 protein is CASSYRTAMNTEAFF. The CDR3 DNA sequence: TGTGCCAGCAGTTACAGGACAGCCATGAACACTGAAGCTTTCTTT.

This clonotype was seen a few times. The rearrangement joins TRBV10-3 to TRBJ2-5; no firm D call. V was trimmed by 3 bases and J by 4 bases, leaving 9 bases between them. This CDR3 comprises 13 residues. Germline values: CDR1 ENHRY, CDR2 SYGVKD. The CDR3 sequence is CAISDDGPETQYF. As DNA, the CDR3 is TGTGCCATCAGTGATGACGGGCCAGAGACCCAGTACTTC.

V is TRBV20-1 and J is TRBJ1-2; maybe TRBD1 (6 bases). The CDR3 totals 17 residues. The germline gives CDR1 DFQATT, CDR2 SNEGSKA (reference sequence). Trimming shortened V by 0 bases and J by 7 bases, and 24 bases separated the two germline ends. The chain's CDR3 is CSARDPSGHRNYGGYTF. The CDR3, as DNA: TGCAGTGCTAGAGACCCCTCGGGACACCGAAACTATGGTGGCTACACCTTC.

The count of this clonotype is one. The chain combines TRBV19 with TRBJ1-5, with D unresolved. CDR1 and CDR2 from the germline V gene are LNHDA and SQIVND (reference sequence). The CDR3 extends over 14 amino acids. The V end lost 6 bases, the J end lost 4 bases, and 13 bases lay between the germline ends. For the CDR3, the DNA is TGTGCCAGTAGGTTCGTGGAGGCAAATCAGCCCCAGCATTTT. Translating gives CASRFVEANQPQHF.

This clonotype was recorded a few times. The chain recombines TRBV6-2 or TRBV6-3 with TRBJ2-1; D may be TRBD2 (7 bases). Germline V CDR1 and CDR2: MNHEY, SVGEGT. This CDR3 has 15 residues. The germline V and J ends were trimmed by 2 bases and 9 bases, with 17 bases remaining between them. Here the CDR3 reads CASSYPNRGGGEQFF. The CDR3 DNA sequence: TGTGCCAGCAGTTACCCTAATAGGGGGGGCGGTGAGCAGTTCTTC.

This chain uses TRBV7-9 with TRBJ2-3, with D perhaps TRBD2 (7 bases). CDR1 SEHNR and CDR2 FQNEAQ come from the germline V gene (reference sequence). CDR3 length equals 15 residues. Trimming pared 2 bases from V and 4 bases from J, leaving 13 bases between. The DNA of the CDR3 is TGTGCCAGCAGCTTAAGGGGGGGTGACTCAGATACGCAGTATTTT. Its translation: CASSLRGGDSDTQYF. The variable domain in full, with the rest retrieved from reference TRBV7-9 and TRBJ2-3, is DTGVSQNPRHKITKRGQNVTFRCDPISEHNRLYWYRQTLGQGPEFLTYFQNEAQLEKSRLLSDRFSAERPKGSFSTLEIQRTEQGDSAMYLCASSLRGGDSDTQYFGPGTRLTVL.

This clonotype turned up a few times. The chain combines TRBV18 with TRBJ2-1; 7 bases agree with TRBD2. The CDR3 sequence is 15 residues long. V was clipped by 3 bases and J by 3 bases; unmatched bases: 5. The germline V gene has CDR1 KGHSH and CDR2 LQKENI. CDR3 residues: CASSPRGRYYNEQFF. The CDR3 bases are TGTGCCAGCTCACCGCGGGGGAGATACTACAATGAGCAGTTCTTC.